The 10 T cell receptor beta chains below were found in one sample sequenced in a study of Graves' ophthalmopathy and Graves' hyperthyroidism. Using RNA transcripts, the TCR beta CDR3 regions were amplified. An opening RT-PCR round employed HTBI primers and preceded a second-round multiplex PCR. TCRdb processed the multiplex PCR reads anew with MiXCR; each CDR3 protein has one entry. The sample has 400,000 to 450,000 distinct CDR3 sequences; 20% to 25% are singletons. Sequencing was performed on peripheral blood. These receptors all come from a woman aged 18-29 years with stable Graves' hyperthyroidism.

The chain uses TRBV20-1 and TRBJ1-5, with D unclear. This CDR3 is 14 amino acids long. Germline-derived CDR1 and CDR2 are DFQATT and SNEGSKA (reference sequence). Trimming left V 1 base short and J 3 bases short, with 10 bases between. Here the CDR3 reads CSARGRVDNQPQHF. The CDR3 DNA follows: TGCAGTGCTAGAGGGAGGGTGGACAATCAGCCCCAGCATTTT.

The CDR3 coding sequence is TGTGCCAGCAGGGGACAGGGGGATACCGGGGAGCTGTTTTTT. Its translation: CASRGQGDTGELFF. The gene calls are TRBV6-1 and TRBJ2-2, with TRBD1 matching 11 bases. The germline V gene has CDR1 MNHNS and CDR2 SASEGT. V lost 6 bases and J lost 5; bases outside the gene matches: 2. This CDR3 is 14 amino acids long.

This clonotype was picked up many times. This rearrangement joins TRBV29-1 to TRBJ2-7, with D tentatively TRBD2 (6 bases). The V gene's germline CDR1 is SQVTM and CDR2 ANQGSEA. The V end was cut by 7 bases, the J end by 2 bases, with 18 bases between. The CDR3 is 14 residues long. The CDR3 DNA reads TGCAGCGATTACATCCGGGACTCAACCTACGAGCAGTACTTC. Its protein is CSDYIRDSTYEQYF.

The chain uses TRBV6-1 and TRBJ1-2; tentative D call: TRBD1 (5 bases). The CDR3 spans 17 residues. Germline lookup yields CDR1 MNHNS and CDR2 SASEGT. Trimming stripped 2 bases from V and 2 bases from J, with 18 bases between. In DNA form, the CDR3 reads TGTGCCAGCAGTGAATGGGTCGTTAGGGGTCACAACTATGGCTACACCTTC. Its protein product is CASSEWVVRGHNYGYTF.

About this clonotype: Possible read error: a much larger clone is one base away. J is TRBJ2-7 and V is TRBV12-3 or TRBV12-4; D uncertain. This CDR3 contains 14 residues. V was shortened by 4 bases and J by 1 base, with 11 bases between the two germline ends. The CDR3 DNA reads TGTGCCAGCAGTTACAGTGGGATGTCCTACGAGCAGTACTTC. Translated: CASSYSGMSYEQYF.

The CDR3 DNA reads TGTGCCAGCAGCTGTCCCGCCGGGACAGGGGGCTTGAAGGACAATCAGCCCCAGCATTTT. Protein: CASSCPAGTGGLKDNQPQHF. This sequence joins TRBV5-6 and TRBJ1-5, with 12 bases lining up with TRBD1. CDR1 is SGHDT, CDR2 YYEEEE, per germline. Trimming removed 3 bases from V and 3 bases from J; junction bases left unmatched: 16. CDR3 size: 20 residues.

This clonotype was recorded many times. This chain links TRBV27 with TRBJ1-1; 9 bases align to TRBD1. V lost 5 bases to trimming and J lost 9 bases; unmatched junction nucleotides: 13. This CDR3 region has 15 residues. CDR1 and CDR2 (germline): MNHEY, SMNVEV (reference sequence). The CDR3 sequence: CASSPRDRDLEKAFF. The CDR3 bases are TGTGCCAGCAGTCCGCGGGACAGGGATTTAGAGAAAGCTTTCTTT.

As regards this clonotype: Relative to the germline gene, one junction end is altered; a read error may explain this. This rearrangement joins TRBV12-3 or TRBV12-4 to TRBJ2-7, with D perhaps matching TRBD1 (8 bases). The CDR3 is 14 residues long. The CDR3: CASSLGTGREEQCF. For the CDR3, the DNA is TGTGCCAGCAGTTTAGGGACAGGGAGGGAAGAGCAGTGCTTC.

Ten or more counts support this clonotype. The chain uses TRBV5-1 and TRBJ1-2; a weak D match, TRBD1 (5 bases). Per germline, CDR1 SGHRS and CDR2 YFSETQ. This CDR3 contains 14 residues. V lost 3 bases and J lost 4, with 13 bases in between. CDR3 protein: CASSSTVPTYGYTF. The DNA of the CDR3 is TGCGCCAGCAGCTCGACAGTCCCAACCTATGGCTACACCTTC.

This clonotype was detected ten times or more. V and J are TRBV6-1 and TRBJ2-2; TRBD1 matches 8 bases. The CDR3 is 14 residues long. The junction had 6 bases not matched to a gene; V was cut back by 6 bases and J by 6 bases. Per the germline V gene, CDR1 is MNHNS and CDR2 is SASEGT. CDR3 in amino acids: CASRTPGGPGELFF. The CDR3 DNA follows: TGTGCCAGCAGGACCCCAGGGGGCCCCGGGGAGCTGTTTTTT.